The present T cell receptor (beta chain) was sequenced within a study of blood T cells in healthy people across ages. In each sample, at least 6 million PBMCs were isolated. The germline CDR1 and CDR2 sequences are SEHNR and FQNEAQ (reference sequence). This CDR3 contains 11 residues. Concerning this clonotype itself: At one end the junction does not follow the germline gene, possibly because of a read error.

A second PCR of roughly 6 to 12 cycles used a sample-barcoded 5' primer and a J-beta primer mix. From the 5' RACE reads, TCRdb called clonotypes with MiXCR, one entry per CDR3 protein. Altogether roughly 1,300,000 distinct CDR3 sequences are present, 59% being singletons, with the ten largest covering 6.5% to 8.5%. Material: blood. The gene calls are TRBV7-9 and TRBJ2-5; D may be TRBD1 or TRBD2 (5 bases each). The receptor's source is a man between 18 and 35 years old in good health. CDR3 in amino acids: CAGSREETQYF. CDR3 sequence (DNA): TGTGCCGGCAGCAGGGAGGAGACCCAGTACTTC.